Each of the 25 T cell receptor beta chains below was sequenced from the same sample in a study of blood T cell repertoires in COVID-19. The table came from immunoSEQ multiplex PCR; TCRdb's copy has only in-frame clones and leaves some out. The data hold 140,000 to 150,000 clones, with approximately 90% observed a single time. The sequencing sample was made of PBMCs or T cells enriched from blood (not recorded which). Source of these receptors: a man aged 50-60 years who had recovered from COVID-19.

The chain links TRBV7-2 to TRBJ1-3; the D gene is possibly TRBD1 (6 bases). The CDR3 is made up of 15 amino acids. The V end was cut by 3 bases, the J end by 2 bases, with 11 bases between. In germline, CDR1 is SGHTA, CDR2 FQGNSA. The CDR3 region has the DNA TGTGCCAGCAGCTTTGAGGGGACAACTGGAAACACCATATATTTT. Its protein product is CASSFEGTTGNTIYF.

The V gene is TRBV5-5, the J gene TRBJ2-7; D may be TRBD1 (6 bases). The CDR3 consists of 14 residues. Germline V gives CDR1 SGHKS, CDR2 YYEKEE (reference sequence). V gave up 4 bases and J gave up 3 bases, with 14 bases separating them. Here the CDR3 DNA reads TGTGCCAGCAGCACCGACACAGGGTTCTACGAGCAGTACTTC. Its translation: CASSTDTGFYEQYF.

The chain is built from TRBV5-1 and TRBJ2-1; D is undetermined. The CDR3 is made up of 16 amino acids. In germline, CDR1 is SGHRS, CDR2 YFSETQ. The V end lost 0 bases, the J end lost 2 bases, and 12 bases lay between the germline ends. The CDR3 region has the DNA TGCGCCAGCAGCTTGGCGGGTGATTCCGCCTACAATGAGCAGTTCTTC. This gives the protein CASSLAGDSAYNEQFF.

The chain combines TRBV11-2 with TRBJ2-5; TRBD2 aligns across 7 bases. V trimming: 3 bases; J trimming: 0 bases; junction bases outside the gene matches: 4. CDR1 and CDR2 from the germline V gene are SGHAT and FQNNGV. The CDR3 runs 15 residues. This CDR3 is CASSFRGLHQETQYF. CDR3 DNA: TGTGCCAGCAGCTTTCGGGGACTACACCAAGAGACCCAGTACTTC.

This chain joins TRBV10-2 and TRBJ1-4; possible D gene TRBD1, 6 bases. Germline V gene sequence: CDR1 WSHSY, CDR2 SAAADI. The CDR3 covers 14 residues. V dropped 5 bases and J dropped 4 bases, with 11 bases sitting between them. DNA for the CDR3: TGCGCCAGCAGTAAGGCAGGGGTTAATGAAAAACTGTTTTTT. The encoded protein is CASSKAGVNEKLFF.

The genes are TRBV28 and TRBJ1-1, with D tentatively TRBD1 (6 bases). The germline V gene encodes CDR1 MDHEN and CDR2 SYDVKM. Trimming left V 5 bases short and J 4 bases short, with 17 bases between. The CDR3 length is 15 residues. CDR3 nucleotides: TGTGCCAGCAGTCCATCCAGGGGCGGGGGCACTGAAGCTTTCTTT. It translates to CASSPSRGGGTEAFF.

In its sample, this clone was seen a few times. V and J are TRBV28 and TRBJ1-3, with D possibly TRBD1 on 6 matching bases. The V gene's germline CDR1 is MDHEN and CDR2 SYDVKM. This CDR3 spans 16 amino acids. V was clipped by 3 bases and J by 0 bases, with 12 bases between them. CDR3 coding DNA: TGTGCCAGCAGTTTTCCAGGGGCCACCTCTGGAAACACCATATATTTT. Translating gives CASSFPGATSGNTIYF.

The V and J genes are TRBV9 and TRBJ2-1, with D perhaps TRBD2 (5 bases). Germline V lookup: CDR1 SGDLS, CDR2 YYNGEE. The length of the CDR3 is 15 residues. V shed 0 bases and J shed 1 base, with 8 bases lying between them. The CDR3 DNA reads TGTGCCAGCAGCGTAGGGTCGGGATCCTACAATGAGCAGTTCTTC. As protein: CASSVGSGSYNEQFF. The whole variable domain, remainder taken from reference TRBV9 and TRBJ2-1, is DSGVTQTPKHLITATGQRVTLRCSPRSGDLSVYWYQQSLDQGLQFLIQYYNGEERAKGNILERFSAQQFPDLHSELNLSSLELGDSALYFCASSVGSGSYNEQFFGPGTRLTVL.

V usage is TRBV7-9 and J usage is TRBJ1-2; D is undetermined. V was clipped by 5 bases and J by 1 base, with 8 bases between them. The CDR3 has 13 residues. Germline V gives CDR1 SEHNR, CDR2 FQNEAQ (reference sequence). In nucleotides, the CDR3 is TGTGCCAGCAGCCCCGGGGTTAACTATGGCTACACCTTC. As protein: CASSPGVNYGYTF.

J is TRBJ1-4 and V is TRBV4-2; D might be TRBD1 (5 bases). V was clipped by 4 bases and J by 7 bases, with 13 bases between them. From germline, CDR1 is LGHNA and CDR2 YNFKEQ. The CDR3 totals 14 residues. The CDR3 here is CASSRGGSVEKLFF. Written as DNA, the CDR3 is TGTGCCAGCAGCCGGGGCGGAAGCGTTGAAAAACTGTTTTTT.

The J gene is TRBJ2-5, the V gene TRBV10-3, with TRBD2 matching over 10 bases. The germline V gene encodes CDR1 ENHRY and CDR2 SYGVKD. Trimming at V came to 6 bases and at J to 5 bases, leaving 9 bases not matched to a gene. The CDR3 length is 15 residues. CDR3 in DNA: TGTGCCATCAGCCCAGCTAGCGGGAGCTGGGAGACCCAGTACTTC. As protein: CAISPASGSWETQYF.

The chain recombines TRBV5-1 with TRBJ1-2, with TRBD1 matching 11 bases. Germline V gene lookup returns CDR1 SGHRS and CDR2 YFSETQ. This CDR3 spans 15 amino acids. V lost 3 bases and J lost 4; bases outside the gene matches: 5. CDR3: CASSSWTGGSYGYTF. The CDR3 nucleotides are TGCGCCAGCAGCTCTTGGACAGGGGGCAGCTATGGCTACACCTTC.

V is TRBV7-2 and J is TRBJ2-3; 9 bases are shared with TRBD1. Trimming removed 3 bases from V and 4 bases from J; junction bases left unmatched: 5. Germline V gene lookup returns CDR1 SGHTA and CDR2 FQGNSA. This CDR3 is 15 amino acids long. The CDR3: CASSLGQGISDTQYF. The DNA of the CDR3 is TGTGCCAGCAGCTTGGGACAGGGTATTTCAGATACGCAGTATTTT.

The chain combines TRBV19 with TRBJ1-2; D is ambiguous. The CDR3 totals 14 residues. Between the trimmed V and J ends, which lost 5 bases and 5 bases, there was a span of 15 bases. Germline CDR1 LNHDA, CDR2 SQIVND (reference sequence). The CDR3 DNA is TGTGCCAGTAGTTCGAGTTCCTCGTTTTATGGCTACACCTTC. Protein: CASSSSSSFYGYTF.

The genes are TRBV3-1 (or the pseudogene TRBV3-2) and TRBJ2-7; D gene ambiguous. V was clipped by 5 bases and J by 7 bases, with 9 bases between them. The CDR3 runs to 11 residues. CDR1 and CDR2 (germline): LGHDT, YNNKEL (reference sequence). CDR3 coding DNA: TGTGCCAGCAGCTTACGGTTGGAGCAGTACTTC. Its protein product is CASSLRLEQYF.

Note on this clone: Sequence at one end of the junction differs from germline and may be a read error. The chain links TRBV20-1 to TRBJ2-1, with 7 bases identical to TRBD1. The CDR3 runs 11 residues. CDR1 and CDR2 (germline): DFQATT, SNEGSKA (reference sequence). The CDR3 loop is CRTWIQGTGIF. The DNA of the CDR3 is TGCAGGACCTGGATACAGGGGACGGGGATCTTC.

The chain is built from TRBV2 and TRBJ1-5; weak D call: TRBD1 (6 bases). The CDR3 has 15 amino acids. CDR1 and CDR2 (germline): SNHLY, FYNNEI. Trimming stripped 3 bases from V and 9 bases from J, with 18 bases between. The CDR3 bases are TGTGCCAGCAGTGAGAGGGAGGGGGTCTCGAGGCCCCAGCATTTT. This translates into CASSEREGVSRPQHF. The full variable domain, completed using reference TRBV2 and TRBJ1-5, is EPEVTQTPSHQVTQMGQEVILRCVPISNHLYFYWYRQILGQKVEFLVSFYNNEISEKSEIFDDQFSVERPDGSNFTLKIRSTKLEDSAMYFCASSEREGVSRPQHFGDGTRLSIL.

The chain is built from TRBV7-9 and TRBJ2-3, with TRBD2 matching 7 bases. Germline V lookup: CDR1 SEHNR, CDR2 FQNEAQ (reference sequence). The CDR3 sequence is 15 residues long. V lost 5 bases and J lost 1; bases outside the gene matches: 6. CDR3 region: CASSRGGQGTDTQYF. CDR3 DNA sequence: TGTGCCAGCAGCCGGGGAGGGCAGGGCACAGATACGCAGTATTTT.

V is TRBV4-3 and J is TRBJ1-3; D is uncertain. CDR3 size: 13 residues. CDR1 LGHNA and CDR2 YSLEER come from the germline V gene. Trimming took 4 bases from V and 2 from J, leaving 6 bases between them. This chain's CDR3 is CASSPNTGNTIYF. The CDR3 DNA sequence: TGCGCCAGCAGCCCCAACACTGGAAACACCATATATTTT.

A single count supports this clone. The J gene is TRBJ1-5, the V gene TRBV2; 9 bases are shared with TRBD1. Germline-derived CDR1 and CDR2 are SNHLY and FYNNEI. The CDR3 has 15 amino acids. J was trimmed by 3 bases and V by 7 bases; bases with no gene match: 7. This CDR3 reads CASTTQQGANQPQHF. The CDR3 DNA follows: TGTGCCAGCACTACGCAACAGGGGGCCAATCAGCCCCAGCATTTT.

V is TRBV9 and J is TRBJ1-1; D call uncertain. Germline values: CDR1 SGDLS, CDR2 YYNGEE. Trimming shortened V by 0 bases and J by 4 bases, and 10 bases separated the two germline ends. The CDR3 runs 14 residues. Here the CDR3 reads CASSVVGSVTEAFF. The CDR3 DNA follows: TGTGCCAGCAGCGTAGTGGGCAGTGTCACTGAAGCTTTCTTT.

The chain recombines TRBV5-1 with TRBJ2-2; D gene unclear. The CDR3 has 14 amino acids. With 2 bases removed from V and 3 bases from J, the gap between germline ends came to 8 bases. Germline V gives CDR1 SGHRS, CDR2 YFSETQ. CDR3 residues: CASSFFQDTGELFF. CDR3 nucleotides: TGCGCCAGCAGCTTTTTCCAGGACACCGGGGAGCTGTTTTTT. Looking up the rest from reference TRBV5-1 and TRBJ2-2 gives the full variable domain: KAGVTQTPRYLIKTRGQQVTLSCSPISGHRSVSWYQQTPGQGLQFLFEYFSETQRNKGNFPGRFSGRQFSNSRSEMNVSTLELGDSALYLCASSFFQDTGELFFGEGSRLTVL.

The gene calls are TRBV12-3 or TRBV12-4 and TRBJ2-6; D is uncertain. This CDR3 has 13 residues. V was trimmed by 7 bases and J by 4 bases, leaving 8 bases between them. CDR3 nucleotide sequence: TGTGCCAGCACTCTCGGGGGGGCCAACGTCCTGACTTTC. Protein: CASTLGGANVLTF.

The chain joins TRBV7-2 to TRBJ2-5; 11 bases fit TRBD1. This CDR3 has 15 residues. Germline V gene data show CDR1 as SGHTA and CDR2 as FQGNSA. The V segment lost 5 bases and the J segment 1 base; nucleotides outside the gene matches: 3. This CDR3 is CASSGGQGAQETQYF. CDR3 nucleotide sequence: TGTGCCAGCAGCGGAGGACAGGGGGCCCAAGAGACCCAGTACTTC.

The rearrangement uses TRBV28 and TRBJ2-7, with TRBD1 matching over 9 bases. The V and J ends lost 6 bases and 2 bases, in that order; junction bases with no gene match: 8. This CDR3 region has 15 residues. CDR1 MDHEN and CDR2 SYDVKM come from the germline V gene. CDR3 nucleotides: TGTGCCAGCAGCGTATTGGGGACAGGGACCTACGAGCAGTACTTC. Amino acids: CASSVLGTGTYEQYF. Using reference TRBV28 and TRBJ2-7 for the parts outside the CDR3, the full variable domain is DVKVTQSSRYLVKRTGEKVFLECVQDMDHENMFWYRQDPGLGLRLIYFSYDVKMKEKGDIPEGYSVSREKKERFSLILESASTNQTSMYLCASSVLGTGTYEQYFGPGTRLTVT.